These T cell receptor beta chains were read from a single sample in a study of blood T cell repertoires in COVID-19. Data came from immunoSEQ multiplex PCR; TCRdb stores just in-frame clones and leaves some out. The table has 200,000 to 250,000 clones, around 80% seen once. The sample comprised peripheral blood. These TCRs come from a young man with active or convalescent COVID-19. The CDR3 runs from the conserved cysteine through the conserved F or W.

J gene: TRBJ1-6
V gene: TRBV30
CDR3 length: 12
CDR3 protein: CAWGAAGTPLHF

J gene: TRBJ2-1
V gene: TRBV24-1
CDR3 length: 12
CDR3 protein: CATAGGRAEQFF

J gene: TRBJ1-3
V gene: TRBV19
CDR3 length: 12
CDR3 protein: CASSRRDRGVYF

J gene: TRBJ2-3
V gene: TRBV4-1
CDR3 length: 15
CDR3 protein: CASSQDPRSELTQYF

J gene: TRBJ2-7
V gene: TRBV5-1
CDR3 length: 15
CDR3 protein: CASSLGQGQLLEQYF

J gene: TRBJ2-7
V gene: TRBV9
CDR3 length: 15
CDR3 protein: CASSVGGGGSYEQYF

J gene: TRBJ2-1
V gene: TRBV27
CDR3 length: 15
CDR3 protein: CASSSSLAGGNEQFF

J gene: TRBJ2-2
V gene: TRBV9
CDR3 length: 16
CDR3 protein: CASGLAGGVNTGELFF

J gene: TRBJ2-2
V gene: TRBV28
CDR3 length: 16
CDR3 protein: CASSLHGLAGTGELFF

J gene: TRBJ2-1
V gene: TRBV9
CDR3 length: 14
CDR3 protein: CASSVTGPGNEQFF

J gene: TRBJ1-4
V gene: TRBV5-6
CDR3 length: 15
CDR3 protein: CASSLGTGANEKLFF

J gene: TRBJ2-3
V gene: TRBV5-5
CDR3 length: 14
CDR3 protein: CASSFGPSTDTQYF

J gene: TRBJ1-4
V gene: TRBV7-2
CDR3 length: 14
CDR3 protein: CASSFAGSNEKLFF

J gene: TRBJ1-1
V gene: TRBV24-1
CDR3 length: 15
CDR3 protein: CATSDPGTGDTEAFF

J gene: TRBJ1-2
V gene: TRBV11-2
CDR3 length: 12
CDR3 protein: CASSLASYGYTF

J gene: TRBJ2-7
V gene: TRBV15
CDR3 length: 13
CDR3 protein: CATSRVLAGGPSF

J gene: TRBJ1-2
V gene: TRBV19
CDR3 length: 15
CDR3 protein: CASSISSGQVYGYTF

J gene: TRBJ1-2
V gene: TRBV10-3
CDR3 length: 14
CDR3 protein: CAISPEQGNYGYTF

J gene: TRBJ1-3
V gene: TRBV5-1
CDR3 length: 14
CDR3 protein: CASSLYGAGNTIYF

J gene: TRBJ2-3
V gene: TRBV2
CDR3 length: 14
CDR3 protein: CASSEGGPTDTQYF

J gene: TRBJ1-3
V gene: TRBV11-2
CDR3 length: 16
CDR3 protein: CASSPTSGYAGNTIYF

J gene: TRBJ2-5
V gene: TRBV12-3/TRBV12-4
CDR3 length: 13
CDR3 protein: CASSFGGQETQYF

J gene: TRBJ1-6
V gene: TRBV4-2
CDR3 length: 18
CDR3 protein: CASSQRDLGSSYNSPLHF

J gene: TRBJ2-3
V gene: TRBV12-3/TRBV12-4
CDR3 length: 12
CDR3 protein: CASSLGRGTCYF

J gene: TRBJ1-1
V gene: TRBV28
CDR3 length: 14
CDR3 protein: CASSSRLLSTEAFF

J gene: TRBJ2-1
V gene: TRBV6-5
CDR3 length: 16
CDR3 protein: CASSYTGLAGGNEQFF

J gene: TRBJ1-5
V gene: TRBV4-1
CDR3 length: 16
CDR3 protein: CASSQVRTVNPQPQHF

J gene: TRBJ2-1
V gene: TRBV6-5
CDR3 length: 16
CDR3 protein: CASSYSGDRGYNEQFF

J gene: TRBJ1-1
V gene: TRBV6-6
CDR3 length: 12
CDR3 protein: CASNQGVAEAFF

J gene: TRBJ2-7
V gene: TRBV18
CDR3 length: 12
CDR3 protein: CASRQGGYEQYF

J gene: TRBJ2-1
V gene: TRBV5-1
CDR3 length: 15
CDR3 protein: CASSLQGSSYNEQFF

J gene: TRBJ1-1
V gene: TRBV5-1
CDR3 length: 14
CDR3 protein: CASSETSGTTEAFF

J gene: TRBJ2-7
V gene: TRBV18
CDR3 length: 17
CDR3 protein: CASSPRASGRLSYEQYF

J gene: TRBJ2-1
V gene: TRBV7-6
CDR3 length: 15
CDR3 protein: CASSRHPGENNEQFF

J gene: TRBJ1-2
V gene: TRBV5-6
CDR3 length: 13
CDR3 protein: CASRSGGYSGYTF

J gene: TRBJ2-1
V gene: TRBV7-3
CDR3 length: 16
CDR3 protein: CASSPGAGTSYNEQFF

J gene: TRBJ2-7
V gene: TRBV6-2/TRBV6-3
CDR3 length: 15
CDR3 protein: CASSAQAGGGYEQYF

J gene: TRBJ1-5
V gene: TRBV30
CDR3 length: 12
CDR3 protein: CAWGDSHQPQHF

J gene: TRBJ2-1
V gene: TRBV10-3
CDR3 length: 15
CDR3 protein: CAISDVGQVGYEQFF

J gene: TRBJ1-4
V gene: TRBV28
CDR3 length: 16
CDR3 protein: CASSLPAAPRGEKLFF

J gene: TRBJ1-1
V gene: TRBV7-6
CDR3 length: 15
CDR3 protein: CASSLSRQGWTEAFF

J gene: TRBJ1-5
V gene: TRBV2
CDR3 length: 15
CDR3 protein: CASSVKGQGNQPQHF

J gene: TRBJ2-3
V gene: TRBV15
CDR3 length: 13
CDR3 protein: CATSRDPGDTQYF

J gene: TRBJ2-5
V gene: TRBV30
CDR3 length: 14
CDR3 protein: CAYSTGLAGETQYF

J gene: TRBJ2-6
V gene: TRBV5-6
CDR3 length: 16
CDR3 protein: CASSFLQVSGANVLTF